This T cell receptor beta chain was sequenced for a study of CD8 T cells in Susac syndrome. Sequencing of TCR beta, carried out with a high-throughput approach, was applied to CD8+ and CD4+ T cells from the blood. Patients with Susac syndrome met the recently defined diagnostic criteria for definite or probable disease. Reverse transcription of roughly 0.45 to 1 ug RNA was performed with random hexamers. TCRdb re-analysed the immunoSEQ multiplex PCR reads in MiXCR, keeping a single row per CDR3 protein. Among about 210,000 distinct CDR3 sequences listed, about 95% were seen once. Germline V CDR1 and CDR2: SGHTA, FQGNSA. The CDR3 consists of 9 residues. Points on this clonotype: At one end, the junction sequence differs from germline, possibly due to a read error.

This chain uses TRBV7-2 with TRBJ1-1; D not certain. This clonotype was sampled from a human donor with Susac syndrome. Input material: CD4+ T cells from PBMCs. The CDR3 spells CASSLEANF. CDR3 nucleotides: TGTGCCAGCAGCTTAGAGGCGAACTTT.